A single T cell receptor beta chain is shown here with its context. The V gene lost 4 bases and the J gene lost 4 bases, with 10 bases spanning the gap. The CDR3 covers 13 residues. The V gene's germline CDR1 is SGDLS and CDR2 YYNGEE. Authors' data handling: Reference gene primer amplification yielded estimated nucleated cell counts. TCRdb's copy holds only in-frame clones and misses some; the assay was immunoSEQ multiplex PCR. V, J and clone size were drawn from that table, and D and trimming were deduced from the DNA. This table holds roughly 180,000 clones, more than 70% found once. This sample is drawn from a study of blood T cell repertoires in COVID-19. Study overall: Spain, Italy and the United States supplied samples that represented acute and convalescent COVID-19.

The sample consisted of peripheral blood. The chain uses TRBV9 and TRBJ2-3; D might be TRBD2 (6 bases). The sequence came from a woman in her 30s with acute or convalescent COVID-19. CDR3 DNA: TGTGCCAGCAGCCAAAGACTAGCAGATACGCAGTATTTT. This gives the protein CASSQRLADTQYF.